Listed below are T cell receptor beta chains from one sample, sequenced in a study of cytomegalovirus exposure and HLA in healthy donors. Assay: immunoSEQ multiplex PCR; the TCRdb copy retains only in-frame clones and omits some. The sample table sets out about 52,000 clones. The specimen was PBMCs. These receptors were obtained from an older woman in good health and CMV-seropositive. Each CDR3 is given with its conserved first and last residue. D genes are given only for firm matches.

d_call j_call v_call cdr3_aa cdr3_nt
TRBD1 TRBJ1-1 TRBV5-1 CASSPGQGFMNTEAFF TGCGCCAGCAGCCCGGGACAGGGATTTATGAACACTGAAGCTTTCTTT
. TRBJ1-2 TRBV7-9 CASSLPGRLSGYTF TGTGCCAGCAGCCTCCCTGGCAGGCTGAGTGGCTACACCTTC
. TRBJ1-1 TRBV4-3 CASSQSGLTEAFF TGCGCCAGCAGCCAATCCGGTCTCACTGAAGCTTTCTTT
TRBD1 TRBJ2-7 TRBV7-8 CASSLSQGAYYEQYF TGTGCCAGCAGCTTATCACAGGGGGCCTACTACGAGCAGTACTTC
. TRBJ2-1 TRBV5-6 CASSRGRGGARNEQFF TGTGCCAGCAGCCGGGGTAGGGGGGGGGCGCGGAATGAGCAGTTCTTC
. TRBJ1-2 TRBV13 CASSPNPILSSNYGYTF TGTGCCAGCAGCCCCAACCCCATACTGAGTTCTAACTATGGCTACACCTTC
TRBD2 TRBJ2-3 TRBV5-1 CASSLSPAGGKDTQYF TGCGCCAGCAGCCTGTCCCCAGCGGGGGGGAAAGATACGCAGTATTTT
. TRBJ1-1 TRBV9 CASSKGGGFTEAFF TGTGCCAGCAGCAAGGGGGGAGGGTTCACTGAAGCTTTCTTT
TRBD1 TRBJ1-6 TRBV6-6 CASSYSGQGAEPLHF TGTGCCAGCAGTTACTCGGGACAGGGGGCAGAACCCCTCCACTTT
TRBD1 TRBJ1-6 TRBV27 CASRPRQGSSHNSPLHF TGTGCCAGCAGACCCCGACAGGGCAGTTCCCATAATTCACCCCTCCACTTT
. TRBJ2-7 TRBV6-5 CASGRTAERDEQYF TGTGCCAGCGGGCGGACAGCGGAGAGGGACGAGCAGTACTTC
TRBD1 TRBJ2-2 TRBV6-5 CASSYFAGGAGELFF TGTGCCAGCAGTTATTTTGCAGGGGGCGCCGGGGAGCTGTTTTTT
. TRBJ2-2 TRBV11-3 CASSPRGTGELFF TGTGCCAGCAGCCCCAGGGGCACCGGGGAGCTGTTTTTT
. TRBJ1-1 TRBV13 CASTPSRNTEAFF TGTGCCAGCACCCCGTCTAGAAACACTGAAGCTTTCTTT
TRBD1 TRBJ2-7 TRBV28 CASSSELDRGGEQYF TGTGCCAGCAGTTCCGAACTTGACAGGGGAGGCGAGCAGTACTTC
. TRBJ1-2 TRBV9 CASSVAPRGGYTF TGTGCCAGCAGCGTAGCCCCGCGGGGAGGCTACACCTTC
. TRBJ1-1 TRBV2 CASSLREDTEAFF TGTGCCAGCAGCTTAAGGGAGGACACTGAAGCTTTCTTT
. TRBJ2-4 TRBV20-1 CSARDGSMRYF TGCAGTGCTAGGGACGGGAGTATGAGGTACTTC
TRBD2 TRBJ2-5 TRBV11-2 CASSSSGGARETQYF TGTGCCAGCAGCTCCAGCGGGGGGGCTAGAGAGACCCAGTACTTC
. TRBJ1-3 TRBV6-1 CASSEAEGNTIYF TGTGCCAGCAGTGAAGCTGAGGGAAACACCATATATTTT
TRBD1 TRBJ2-5 TRBV5-1 CASSSTGARETQYF TGCGCCAGCAGCTCAACAGGGGCCCGGGAGACCCAGTACTTC
. TRBJ2-7 TRBV7-6 CASRPPPRQDTYEQYF TGTGCCAGCAGACCCCCCCCTAGACAGGACACCTACGAGCAGTACTTC
. TRBJ2-5 TRBV5-4 CASSLQGETQYF TGTGCCAGCAGCTTGCAGGGGGAGACCCAGTACTTC